A single sample gave rise to the 27 T cell receptor beta chains below, sequenced in a study of blood T cell repertoires in COVID-19. Using immunoSEQ multiplex PCR, the repertoire was profiled, and TCRdb retains in-frame clones only, with some absent. The sample records roughly 410,000 clones, around 89% being singletons. The sequenced sample consisted of peripheral blood. The receptor source for this set is a woman between 35 and 50 years old with COVID-19, enrolled during active disease.

The count of this clone is one. The gene calls are TRBV9 and TRBJ2-7, with D possibly matching TRBD1 (6 bases). This CDR3 region has 13 residues. The germline gives CDR1 SGDLS, CDR2 YYNGEE. Trimming took 7 bases from V and 7 from J, leaving 18 bases between them. In nucleotides, the CDR3 is TGTGCCAGCTCTGGGGGCCCTCTTTTGGAGCAGTACTTC. It is translated as CASSGGPLLEQYF.

This sequence joins TRBV2 and TRBJ2-3, with 9 bases lining up with TRBD1. Per the germline V gene, CDR1 is SNHLY and CDR2 is FYNNEI. Unmatched junction bases numbered 9, after V lost 6 bases and J lost 5 bases. The CDR3 is 15 residues long. CDR3 sequence reads: CASREDRGARDTQYF. The CDR3 DNA is TGTGCCAGCAGGGAGGACAGGGGCGCGCGAGATACGCAGTATTTT.

This clone was picked up a small number of times. The chain recombines TRBV6-5 with TRBJ1-3; D perhaps matches TRBD1 (5 bases). In germline, CDR1 is MNHEY, CDR2 SVGAGI. V was cut by 8 bases and J by 4 bases, with 18 bases left in between. The CDR3 runs 15 residues. CDR3 in amino acids: CASLEYGTAGNTIYF. The CDR3 nucleotides are TGTGCCAGCCTCGAATATGGGACTGCAGGAAACACCATATATTTT.

The gene calls are TRBV5-1 and TRBJ1-1, with 7 bases fitting TRBD1. V shed 1 base, J shed 1 base, and the junction held 4 bases outside the gene matches. Germline CDR1 reads SGHRS; CDR2 reads YFSETQ. CDR3 length: 15 amino acids. The CDR3, as DNA: TGCGCCAGCAGCTTGATGGACAGGCGGAACACTGAAGCTTTCTTT. Residues: CASSLMDRRNTEAFF.

This chain links TRBV9 with TRBJ2-1; 8 nucleotides align to TRBD2. Losses at the gene ends were 3 bases for V and 0 bases for J; bases not matched to a gene: 8. The CDR3 contains 17 residues. The V gene's germline CDR1 is SGDLS and CDR2 YYNGEE. CDR3 region: CASSALAGFSSYNEQFF. The CDR3 nucleotides are TGTGCCAGCAGCGCCTTAGCGGGATTTAGCTCCTACAATGAGCAGTTCTTC.

The rearrangement joins TRBV5-5 to TRBJ1-1; 7 bases match TRBD1. Looked up from germline, CDR1 is SGHKS and CDR2 is YYEKEE (reference sequence). V gave up 5 bases and J gave up 1 base; unmatched junction bases: 5. The CDR3 extends over 14 amino acids. CDR3 coding DNA: TGTGCCAGCAGGACAGGGATACAGAACACTGAAGCTTTCTTT. This codes for CASRTGIQNTEAFF.

This chain joins TRBV5-6 and TRBJ1-5; possibly TRBD1 for D (6 bases). The germline V and J ends were trimmed by 0 bases and 6 bases, with 10 bases remaining between them. The CDR3 length is 14 residues. In germline, CDR1 is SGHDT, CDR2 YYEEEE. The DNA of the CDR3 is TGTGCCAGCAGCTTGGACAGGGCGGCTCAGCCCCAGCATTTT. Translating it yields CASSLDRAAQPQHF.

The rearrangement uses TRBV30 and TRBJ2-2; 9 bases are shared with TRBD2. The ends lost 2 bases at V and 6 bases at J; junction bases unmatched: 4. Germline-derived CDR1 and CDR2 are GTSNPN and SVGIG (reference sequence). The CDR3 totals 14 residues. The CDR3 spells CAWSRLAGSGELFF. CDR3 nucleotides: TGTGCCTGGAGTCGTCTAGCGGGATCCGGGGAGCTGTTTTTT.

V usage is TRBV5-1 and J usage is TRBJ2-1; 7 nucleotides agree with TRBD1. Germline trimming cut 4 bases from V and 6 bases from J; bases unmatched to any gene: 13. CDR1 is SGHRS, CDR2 YFSETQ, per germline. This CDR3 spans 16 amino acids. CDR3 DNA sequence: TGCGCCAGCAGCCTAATACCGGGACAGAGCCTCAATGAGCAGTTCTTC. Encoded protein: CASSLIPGQSLNEQFF. The complete variable domain, with remaining parts taken from reference TRBV5-1 and TRBJ2-1, reads KAGVTQTPRYLIKTRGQQVTLSCSPISGHRSVSWYQQTPGQGLQFLFEYFSETQRNKGNFPGRFSGRQFSNSRSEMNVSTLELGDSALYLCASSLIPGQSLNEQFFGPGTRLTVL.

This CDR3 reads CASRYSGASTDTQYF. The CDR3 DNA is TGTGCCAGCAGGTATAGCGGTGCTAGCACAGATACGCAGTATTTT. The chain carries TRBV2 and TRBJ2-3, with D possibly being TRBD2 (6 bases). CDR1 is SNHLY and CDR2 is FYNNEI in the germline V gene. Trimming removed 6 bases from V and 0 bases from J, with 13 bases in between. This CDR3 has 15 amino acids. The full variable domain, rest sourced from reference TRBV2 and TRBJ2-3, is EPEVTQTPSHQVTQMGQEVILRCVPISNHLYFYWYRQILGQKVEFLVSFYNNEISEKSEIFDDQFSVERPDGSNFTLKIRSTKLEDSAMYFCASRYSGASTDTQYFGPGTRLTVL.

This CDR3 is CASRLDGKTGYTF. As DNA, the CDR3 is TGTGCCAGCAGACTGGACGGGAAAACGGGCTACACCTTC. This rearrangement joins TRBV5-4 to TRBJ1-2; D gene unclear. Germline CDR1 is SGHNT and CDR2 is YYREEE (reference sequence). The ends were cut back, 5 bases at V and 8 bases at J, with 16 bases in the middle. This CDR3 region has 13 residues.

The rearrangement uses TRBV2 and TRBJ2-7; TRBD2 is a possible D gene (5 bases). The V gene's germline CDR1 is SNHLY and CDR2 FYNNEI. V was cut by 6 bases and J by 4 bases, with 13 bases left in between. The CDR3 consists of 13 residues. The DNA of the CDR3 is TGTGCCAGCAGCCGACTAAGCGTATACGAGCAGTACTTC. Translation gives CASSRLSVYEQYF.

The J gene is TRBJ1-6, the V gene TRBV28, with a tentative D call TRBD1 (6 bases). Germline CDR1 and CDR2: MDHEN and SYDVKM. Trimming pared 2 bases from V and 7 bases from J, leaving 15 bases between. The CDR3 sequence is 16 residues long. The CDR3 DNA reads TGTGCCAGCAGTTTAGGTCTAGGGCAGGGGAATTCACCCCTCCACTTT. Translation gives CASSLGLGQGNSPLHF.

This chain links TRBV19 with TRBJ2-6; D is perhaps TRBD1 (6 bases). The V end was cut by 3 bases, the J end by 3 bases, with 9 bases between. Germline assignment: CDR1 LNHDA and CDR2 SQIVND (reference sequence). CDR3 length equals 15 residues. CDR3 protein: CASSMQGLGANVLTF. The DNA of the CDR3 is TGTGCCAGTAGTATGCAGGGGCTTGGGGCCAACGTCCTGACTTTC.

This clone was detected once. The genes are TRBV5-1 and TRBJ2-5, with D possibly being TRBD2 (6 bases). CDR3 length: 16 amino acids. Germline-derived CDR1 and CDR2 are SGHRS and YFSETQ. Trimming removed 2 bases from V and 1 base from J, with 15 bases in between. The CDR3 DNA sequence: TGCGCCAGCAGCTTTCCTAGCGAGGGGACCCAAGAGACCCAGTACTTC. This sequence encodes CASSFPSEGTQETQYF.

The chain recombines TRBV3-1 (or the pseudogene TRBV3-2) with TRBJ1-5; 10 nucleotides agree with TRBD1. The V and J ends lost 1 base and 3 bases, in that order; junction bases with no gene match: 9. Germline CDR1 reads LGHDT; CDR2 reads YNNKEL (reference sequence). The CDR3 spans 18 residues. CDR3 region: CASSQVEGTGDINQPQHF. CDR3 coding DNA: TGTGCCAGCAGCCAAGTAGAAGGGACAGGGGATATCAATCAGCCCCAGCATTTT.

The gene calls are TRBV28 and TRBJ1-6; 8 bases are shared with TRBD1. The CDR3 is made up of 19 amino acids. The germline gives CDR1 MDHEN, CDR2 SYDVKM. Trimming at V came to 4 bases and at J to 3 bases, leaving 14 bases not matched to a gene. The chain's CDR3 is CASSSDREIYLNYNSPLHF. In nucleotides, the CDR3 is TGTGCCAGCAGTTCGGACAGGGAAATATATTTGAACTATAATTCACCCCTCCACTTT.

In nucleotides, the CDR3 is TGTGCCAGCAGCTCCACGGACAGGGCGCCCCATCAGCCCCAGCATTTT. Translated: CASSSTDRAPHQPQHF. The chain carries TRBV7-8 and TRBJ1-5; 8 positions agree with TRBD1. The CDR3 has 16 amino acids. V dropped 4 bases and J dropped 5; count of bases not matched to a gene: 10. Germline CDR1 and CDR2: SGHVS and FQNEAQ.

This CDR3 is CATSSANTGELFF. CDR3 bases: TGTGCCACCAGCTCAGCGAACACCGGGGAGCTGTTTTTT. V usage is TRBV24-1 and J usage is TRBJ2-2; D ambiguous. This CDR3 is built from 13 residues. Trimming took off 7 bases at V and 0 bases at J, with 5 bases between the two ends. Germline V gene lookup returns CDR1 KGHDR and CDR2 SFDVKD.

The V gene is TRBV11-2, the J gene TRBJ2-4; a possible D gene is TRBD2 (5 bases). From germline, CDR1 is SGHAT and CDR2 FQNNGV. This CDR3 has 17 amino acids. The V and J ends lost 1 base and 0 bases respectively, with 13 bases between them. The CDR3, as DNA: TGTGCCAGCAGCTTAGGAGGCGGGTTAGTAGCCAAAAACATTCAGTACTTC. This codes for CASSLGGGLVAKNIQYF.

This clone is a singleton in its sample. CDR3 amino acids: CASSLSGGAYNEQFF. CDR3 in DNA: TGTGCCAGCAGCTTAAGCGGGGGGGCTTACAATGAGCAGTTCTTC. J is TRBJ2-1 and V is TRBV9; 10 bases map to TRBD2. The germline V gene encodes CDR1 SGDLS and CDR2 YYNGEE. The CDR3 sequence is 15 residues long. V lost 4 bases and J lost 4; bases outside the gene matches: 5.

This clone has a single count. The chain uses TRBV6-2 or TRBV6-3 and TRBJ1-5; D is unclear. The length of the CDR3 is 17 residues. V was clipped by 0 bases and J by 4 bases, with 16 bases between them. Germline CDR1 MNHEY, CDR2 SVGEGT. In DNA form, the CDR3 reads TGTGCCAGCAGTTACTCGACTTCTGTTCCGGGGAATCAGCCCCAGCATTTT. Translating it yields CASSYSTSVPGNQPQHF.

This chain uses TRBV6-5 with TRBJ2-7; 7 bases are a match to TRBD1. Germline V CDR1 and CDR2: MNHEY, SVGAGI. After removal of 4 bases from V and 5 bases from J, the junction contained 14 bases not matched to a gene. This CDR3 is 16 amino acids long. CDR3 region: CASSSREGGHLDEQYF. CDR3 nucleotides: TGTGCCAGCAGTTCCCGGGAAGGGGGCCACCTGGACGAGCAGTACTTC.

The chain uses TRBV7-2 and TRBJ2-7; D perhaps matches TRBD1 (6 bases). Germline V gene sequence: CDR1 SGHTA, CDR2 FQGNSA. The length of the CDR3 is 14 residues. Trimming pared 4 bases from V and 6 bases from J, leaving 16 bases between. CDR3: CASSSLGGRGEQYF. The CDR3 DNA reads as TGTGCCAGCAGCTCACTAGGGGGTCGAGGCGAGCAGTACTTC. Drawing the rest from reference TRBV7-2 and TRBJ2-7, the complete variable domain is GAGVSQSPSNKVTEKGKDVELRCDPISGHTALYWYRQSLGQGLEFLIYFQGNSAPDKSGLPSDRFSAERTGGSVSTLTIQRTQQEDSAVYLCASSSLGGRGEQYFGPGTRLTVT.

For the CDR3, the DNA is TGCGCCAGCAGCCAAGGACAGGGTACCCTCATGTACTATGGCTACACCTTC. Protein sequence: CASSQGQGTLMYYGYTF. The chain employs TRBV4-1 and TRBJ1-2; 7 nucleotides agree with TRBD1. The CDR3 consists of 17 residues. V lost 1 base, J lost 3 bases, and 11 bases stayed unmatched. Germline CDR1 and CDR2: MGHRA and YSYEKL.

This chain uses TRBV28 with TRBJ1-6, with TRBD1 matching over 11 bases. Germline V gene lookup returns CDR1 MDHEN and CDR2 SYDVKM. Trimming removed 3 bases from V and 10 bases from J; junction bases left unmatched: 8. This CDR3 is 16 amino acids long. The CDR3 DNA reads as TGTGCCAGCAGTTTGGGGACAGGGGGTTTCGGATCACCCCTCCACTTT. Translating it yields CASSLGTGGFGSPLHF.

Concerning this clone itself: At one end the junction does not follow the germline gene, possibly because of a read error. The gene calls are TRBV19 and TRBJ1-1; the D gene is possibly TRBD1 (6 bases). Germline V lookup: CDR1 LNHDA, CDR2 SQIVND (reference sequence). This CDR3 comprises 14 residues. This CDR3 is CASRIGQSNTEAFF. The CDR3 nucleotides are TGTGCCAGTAGGATAGGACAGTCGAACACTGAAGCTTTCTTT.